Listed below are T cell receptor beta chains from one sample, sequenced in a study of PD-1 blockade in classical Hodgkin lymphoma. Sequencing was performed with immunoSEQ multiplex PCR; in TCRdb, only in-frame clones are kept and a portion is missing. The sample lists tens of thousands of clones, around nine tenths occurring once. The sequencing used peripheral blood mononuclear cells (PBMCs), collected at baseline. These receptors were taken from a human donor with classical Hodgkin lymphoma. The conserved cysteine and the conserved F or W are not part of the CDR3 here.

j_call	v_call	cdr3_aa
TRBJ2-3	TRBV5-6	ASSFWGDTQY
TRBJ2-4	TRBV7-2	ASSPVFGAKNIQY
TRBJ2-4	TRBV9	ASSVGGSNIQY
TRBJ2-3	TRBV28	ASSFGRLAGLRGPDTQY
TRBJ2-7	TRBV6-1	ASSIRGRDYEQY
TRBJ2-7	TRBV4-3	ASSQDRAGGREQY
TRBJ2-3	TRBV25-1	ASRQTSTDTQY
TRBJ2-1	TRBV4-1	ASSQLGLADNEQF
TRBJ2-3	TRBV6-6	ASSLAVTDTQY
TRBJ2-7	TRBV11-2	ASSLRRSSATYEQY
TRBJ1-1	TRBV5-6	ASSLGMAGGSTEAF